The clone carrying this T cell receptor (beta chain) is a singleton in its sample. Only in-frame clones appear in the TCRdb table, and some are missing; sequencing was by immunoSEQ multiplex PCR. The table has more than 85,000 clones, 90% seen once. The data were obtained in a study of control samples from healthy donors and cancer patients. Per germline, CDR1 SGHNT and CDR2 YYREEE (reference sequence). The CDR3 loop spans 15 amino acids. Unmatched junction bases numbered 8, after V lost 4 bases and J lost 7 bases. The sequenced material came from blood. The chain employs TRBV5-4 and TRBJ1-6; the match to TRBD1 covers 7 bases. The receptor was derived from a human donor in good health. The donor label of this sample is uncertain. CDR3 coding DNA: TGTGCCAGCAGCCAGATGGACAGGTCAAATTCACCCCTCCACTTT. The encoded protein is CASSQMDRSNSPLHF.